A selection of T cell receptor beta chains follows, all from one sample in a study of T-cell memory formation after mild COVID-19. TCRdb reanalysed the 5' RACE reads using MiXCR and keeps one entry per CDR3 protein. The data contain approximately 200,000 distinct CDR3 sequences, approximately 16% of them singletons. The sample was PBMCs or a T cell subset sorted from them (not recorded which). The receptor source for this set is an adult woman who had mild COVID-19 (a few samples of this study predate the infection). Cell type and time point are not known. The CDR3 runs from the conserved cysteine through the conserved F or W. The D gene is left open where the match is weak. Clone sizes are given selectively: once, few, many, or a class where the clone is expanded.

CDR3 DNA,CDR3 protein,CDR3 length,D gene,clone size,V gene,J gene
TGCGCCAGCAGCCAAGTTTGGCAGGGCCCTGAAGCTTTCTTT,CASSQVWQGPEAFF,14,NA,once,TRBV4-1,TRBJ1-1
TGTGCCAGCAGCTTAAGGCGGGGGGGCTACACCGGGGAGCTGTTTTTT,CASSLRRGGYTGELFF,16,TRBD2,NA,TRBV7-2,TRBJ2-2
TGTGCCAGCTCACCAGGGGCGGCCTACGAGCAGTACTTC,CASSPGAAYEQYF,13,NA,few,TRBV18,TRBJ2-7
TGTGCTAGCAGCTCTTTCGGCCGTGATTCGGAGACCCAGTACTTC,CASSSFGRDSETQYF,15,NA,many,TRBV7-7,TRBJ2-5
TGCGCCAGCTCCGCGGGGCAGCCGAACACTGAAGCTTTCTTT,CASSAGQPNTEAFF,14,NA,NA,TRBV5-1,TRBJ1-1
TGTGCCAGCCGATCGTCCGGGGAGCTGTTTTTT,CASRSSGELFF,11,NA,NA,TRBV7-6,TRBJ2-2
TGTGCCACCAGTGACCCGAGGGCGGGTCCCCCGTGGGCCCAGTACTTC,CATSDPRAGPPWAQYF,16,NA,NA,TRBV24-1,TRBJ2-5
TGTGCCAGTAGTATGGGGTTTCCGAGCGCAGATACGCAGTATTTT,CASSMGFPSADTQYF,15,NA,NA,TRBV19,TRBJ2-3
TGTGCCAGCAGCCGCAGCGGGAGCCGTGACAATGAGCAGTTCTTC,CASSRSGSRDNEQFF,15,TRBD2,NA,TRBV3-1,TRBJ2-1
TGCAGTGCTAGAGAGACAGGTCAGGGGGACGAAAAACTGTTTTTT,CSARETGQGDEKLFF,15,TRBD1,NA,TRBV20-1,TRBJ1-4
TGCGCCAGCAGCCTAGCGAGCGGGGGGGGCACAGATACGCAGTATTTT,CASSLASGGGTDTQYF,16,TRBD2,many,TRBV5-1,TRBJ2-3
TGTGCCACCAGCAGAGATCTGGGACGACTAGCGGGAAAAGAGACCCAGTACTTC,CATSRDLGRLAGKETQYF,18,TRBD2,NA,TRBV15,TRBJ2-5
TGCGCCAGCAGTCACAGGGAAGAGACCCAGTACTTC,CASSHREETQYF,12,NA,many,TRBV23-1,TRBJ2-5
TGTGCCAGCAAGCCCCAGGGGAACACTGAAGCTTTCTTT,CASKPQGNTEAFF,13,NA,NA,TRBV12-3/TRBV12-4,TRBJ1-1
TGCGCCAGCAGCCAAGAAGCCCCCGGGGGAGCGTTCTATGGCTACACCTTC,CASSQEAPGGAFYGYTF,17,NA,few,TRBV4-1,TRBJ1-2
TGTGCCAGCAGTTTCGGCCAATACGAGCAGTACTTC,CASSFGQYEQYF,12,NA,NA,TRBV28,TRBJ2-7